This passage covers 28 T cell receptor beta chains from one sample sequenced in a study of blood T cell repertoires in COVID-19. The method was immunoSEQ multiplex PCR; TCRdb's version includes in-frame clones alone and lacks a portion of them. Of about 250,000 clones listed, roughly 87% are singletons. Sequenced input: PBMCs or T cells enriched from blood (not recorded which). Every receptor here comes from a woman between 25 and 40 years old with acute COVID-19.

The chain uses TRBV10-3 and TRBJ2-5; D unresolved. This CDR3 comprises 13 residues. Trimming cost V 5 bases and J 2 bases, with 9 bases left between them. Germline loops: CDR1 ENHRY, CDR2 SYGVKD. The CDR3 sequence is CAISLQPQETQYF. The CDR3 nucleotides are TGTGCCATCAGTTTACAGCCGCAAGAGACCCAGTACTTC.

In this sample, this clone turned up once. The chain carries TRBV14 and TRBJ2-7, with TRBD2 matching over 13 bases. Trimming at V came to 3 bases and at J to 6 bases, leaving 5 bases not matched to a gene. Germline V gene data show CDR1 as SGHDN and CDR2 as FVKESK. The CDR3 length is 15 residues. As DNA, the CDR3 is TGTGCCAGCAGCCAGGTTCGACTAGCGGGGGGCGAGCAGTACTTC. Translating gives CASSQVRLAGGEQYF.

In its sample, this clone was seen once. The chain employs TRBV5-1 and TRBJ2-5; 10 bases fit TRBD1. Germline V CDR1 and CDR2: SGHRS, YFSETQ. With 4 bases clipped from V and 9 bases from J, the junction kept 12 bases outside the gene matches. This CDR3 comprises 15 residues. The DNA of the CDR3 is TGCGCCAGCAGCGTGACAGGGGGCCCCCTTATCGCCCAGTACTTC. Translated: CASSVTGGPLIAQYF.

The sample holds a few counts of this clone. The rearrangement links TRBV15 to TRBJ1-4; maybe TRBD1 (5 bases). The V end lost 0 bases, the J end lost 4 bases, and 6 bases lay between the germline ends. CDR1 LNHNV and CDR2 YYDKDF come from the germline V gene (reference sequence). This CDR3 is built from 14 residues. The CDR3 protein is CATSRDRVNEKLFF. CDR3 in DNA: TGTGCCACCAGCAGAGACAGGGTTAATGAAAAACTGTTTTTT.

This clone appeared a single time. J is TRBJ2-1 and V is TRBV7-9; no reliable D call. V lost 3 bases and J 9 bases, leaving 6 bases between the germline ends. Germline CDR1 and CDR2: SEHNR and FQNEAQ (reference sequence). This CDR3 has 11 residues. The CDR3 loop is CASSFAGEQFF. The CDR3 DNA follows: TGTGCCAGCAGCTTTGCCGGTGAGCAGTTCTTC.

Only one count was recorded for this clone. This rearrangement joins TRBV18 to TRBJ1-2; 9 nucleotides line up with TRBD1. V lost 0 bases and J lost 7; bases outside the gene matches: 6. Germline CDR1 KGHSH, CDR2 LQKENI. The CDR3 contains 15 residues. In nucleotides, the CDR3 is TGTGCCAGCTCACCACCCGGGACAGGGTATGCTGGCTACACCTTC. Amino acids: CASSPPGTGYAGYTF.

V usage is TRBV30 and J usage is TRBJ1-2; D is ambiguous. The V end was cut by 0 bases, the J end by 8 bases, with 22 bases between. The CDR3 is 16 amino acids. The germline V gene encodes CDR1 GTSNPN and CDR2 SVGIG (reference sequence). CDR3 protein: CAWSVGGLSAAGGYTF. CDR3 in DNA: TGTGCCTGGAGTGTTGGAGGACTTTCTGCCGCTGGCGGCTACACCTTC.

The gene calls are TRBV1 and TRBJ2-2; TRBD1 is the table's D call and was not checked against the DNA. TRBV1 represents a pseudogene. The CDR3 has 17 residues. The CDR3 here is CTSSRDTGTADTGELFF. The CDR3, as DNA: TGCACCAGCAGCCGTGATACCGGGACAGCAGACACCGGGGAGCTGTTTTTT.

This rearrangement joins TRBV11-2 to TRBJ2-7; D might be TRBD2 (5 bases). This CDR3 spans 16 amino acids. Deletions cut 1 base from V and 3 bases from J, with 16 bases between. Germline CDR1 is SGHAT and CDR2 is FQNNGV. CDR3 protein: CASSLGGAGWGYEQYF. CDR3 sequence (DNA): TGTGCCAGCAGCTTAGGGGGAGCCGGGTGGGGCTACGAGCAGTACTTC.

V gene TRBV2 combines with J gene TRBJ2-1; unclear D gene. This CDR3 is built from 15 residues. V lost 6 bases and J lost 0, with 12 bases in between. CDR1 is SNHLY, CDR2 FYNNEI, per germline. The CDR3 DNA follows: TGTGCCAGCAGATCTCAGACTGTCTCCTACAATGAGCAGTTCTTC. It translates to CASRSQTVSYNEQFF.

The rearrangement links TRBV9 to TRBJ1-5; 8 bases match TRBD1. The CDR3 has 15 amino acids. The trim removed 2 bases at V and 3 bases at J, leaving 4 bases unmatched. Germline lookup yields CDR1 SGDLS and CDR2 YYNGEE. DNA for the CDR3: TGTGCCAGCAGCGTGACAGGGGCCGTCAATCAGCCCCAGCATTTT. Its protein is CASSVTGAVNQPQHF.

There are a few counts of this clone. The rearrangement uses TRBV28 and TRBJ1-1; perhaps TRBD1 as D (6 bases). CDR1 MDHEN and CDR2 SYDVKM come from the germline V gene. The CDR3 contains 15 residues. V was cut by 5 bases and J by 0 bases, with 13 bases left in between. The CDR3: CASSLRGIMNTEAFF. CDR3 DNA: TGTGCCAGCAGTCTTAGGGGGATTATGAACACTGAAGCTTTCTTT. Using reference TRBV28 and TRBJ1-1 for the parts outside the CDR3, the full variable domain is DVKVTQSSRYLVKRTGEKVFLECVQDMDHENMFWYRQDPGLGLRLIYFSYDVKMKEKGDIPEGYSVSREKKERFSLILESASTNQTSMYLCASSLRGIMNTEAFFGQGTRLTVV.

The chain joins TRBV6-4 to TRBJ2-2; 9 positions match TRBD2. With 6 bases clipped from V and 3 bases from J, the junction kept 8 bases outside the gene matches. The CDR3 contains 16 residues. Germline CDR1 and CDR2: MRHNA and SNTAGT. The CDR3 DNA follows: TGTGCCAGCAGCGAGGGACTAGCCGGGTACACCGGGGAGCTGTTTTTT. It yields the protein CASSEGLAGYTGELFF.

This chain joins TRBV30 and TRBJ2-7; 10 positions match TRBD1. From germline, CDR1 is GTSNPN and CDR2 SVGIG (reference sequence). The CDR3 length is 16 residues. Trimming took 4 bases from V and 4 from J; bases not matched to a gene: 13. The DNA for the CDR3 is TGTGCCTGGATTCAAATTCCCGGGACAGGGGTGTACGAGCAGTACTTC. Translation gives CAWIQIPGTGVYEQYF.

V is TRBV29-1 and J is TRBJ2-1; 7 nucleotides agree with TRBD2. V shed 6 bases and J 8 bases; nucleotides not matched to a gene: 16. This CDR3 has 15 amino acids. Germline V gene lookup returns CDR1 SQVTM and CDR2 ANQGSEA. The CDR3 nucleotides are TGCAGCGTGGCGGGGTCGGGAGGAAGGTTGTATGAGCAGTTCTTC. Protein: CSVAGSGGRLYEQFF.

Written as DNA, the CDR3 is TGTGCCAGCAGTTTGCCTATCTATGGCTACACCTTC. It codes for CASSLPIYGYTF. The J gene is TRBJ1-2, the V gene TRBV12-3 or TRBV12-4; D not resolved. The CDR3 sequence is 12 residues long. V was pared by 3 bases and J by 4 bases, with 6 bases between.

There are a few counts of this clone. The chain joins TRBV7-3 to TRBJ2-2, with 9 bases lining up with TRBD1. J gave up 6 bases and V 1 base, and 6 bases lay outside the gene matches. CDR3 length equals 16 residues. The germline V gene has CDR1 SGHTA and CDR2 FQGTGA. CDR3 protein: CASSLNRGRSAGELFF. The CDR3 DNA sequence: TGTGCCAGCAGCTTAAACAGGGGGCGTTCAGCCGGGGAGCTGTTTTTT.

The sample holds one count of this clone. The V gene is TRBV7-2, the J gene TRBJ2-7, with unresolved D. The V end lost 1 base, the J end lost 1 base, and 8 bases lay between the germline ends. This CDR3 spans 14 amino acids. Per the germline V gene, CDR1 is SGHTA and CDR2 is FQGNSA. The CDR3 sequence: CASSLEIHSYEQYF. The CDR3 DNA is TGTGCCAGCAGCTTAGAAATTCATTCCTACGAGCAGTACTTC. The whole variable domain, filled in from reference TRBV7-2 and TRBJ2-7, reads GAGVSQSPSNKVTEKGKDVELRCDPISGHTALYWYRQSLGQGLEFLIYFQGNSAPDKSGLPSDRFSAERTGGSVSTLTIQRTQQEDSAVYLCASSLEIHSYEQYFGPGTRLTVT.

The chain recombines TRBV7-3 with TRBJ1-2; 9 bases agree with TRBD1. V was clipped by 5 bases and J by 2 bases; unmatched bases: 6. The germline V gene encodes CDR1 SGHTA and CDR2 FQGTGA. The CDR3 contains 15 residues. CDR3 sequence: CASSPGQGRNYGYTF. The DNA of the CDR3 is TGTGCCAGCAGCCCGGGACAGGGCAGAAACTATGGCTACACCTTC.

The V and J genes are TRBV30 and TRBJ1-5; TRBD1 might be the D (5 bases). The CDR3 is 16 residues long. Germline values: CDR1 GTSNPN, CDR2 SVGIG (reference sequence). Trimming took 4 bases from V and 3 from J, leaving 19 bases between them. As DNA, the CDR3 is TGTGCCTGGAACTCGGGGGTTCTTTCCATCAATCAGCCCCAGCATTTT. This gives the protein CAWNSGVLSINQPQHF.

The V gene is TRBV5-1, the J gene TRBJ2-7, with no clear D. CDR3 length: 12 amino acids. The ends were cut back, 3 bases at V and 4 bases at J, with 8 bases in the middle. Germline assignment: CDR1 SGHRS and CDR2 YFSETQ. The CDR3 DNA sequence: TGCGCCAGCAGCTCCAGGCAGTACGAGCAGTACTTC. It yields the protein CASSSRQYEQYF.

The chain joins TRBV10-3 to TRBJ1-6; D unclear. There are 14 residues in the CDR3. The ends were cut back, 7 bases at V and 3 bases at J, with 10 bases in the middle. CDR1 and CDR2 (germline): ENHRY, SYGVKD. CDR3 amino acids: CAIKLEVYNSPLHF. The CDR3 bases are TGTGCCATCAAGTTGGAGGTCTATAATTCACCCCTCCACTTT.

This chain links TRBV5-4 with TRBJ2-7; perhaps TRBD1 as D (6 bases). This CDR3 contains 16 residues. The germline CDR1 and CDR2 sequences are SGHNT and YYREEE (reference sequence). V lost 1 base and J 0 bases, leaving 14 bases between the germline ends. For the CDR3, the DNA is TGTGCCAGCAGCTTGACCACTGGACAGTCCTCCTACGAGCAGTACTTC. Residues: CASSLTTGQSSYEQYF.

The chain combines TRBV28 with TRBJ2-1, with TRBD2 as a possible D gene (5 bases). This CDR3 has 11 residues. Germline V gives CDR1 MDHEN, CDR2 SYDVKM. The V gene lost 3 bases and the J gene lost 11 bases, with 8 bases spanning the gap. CDR3 sequence (DNA): TGTGCCAGCAGTTTTACGGGGAAGCAGTTCTTC. This encodes CASSFTGKQFF.

The table lists this clone with a few counts. V is TRBV2 and J is TRBJ1-1; TRBD1 might be the D (5 bases). This CDR3 region has 13 residues. Looked up from germline, CDR1 is SNHLY and CDR2 is FYNNEI. V lost 6 bases and J 2 bases, leaving 10 bases between the germline ends. The CDR3 nucleotides read TGTGCCAGCAGCCGGGGGACTAACACTGAAGCTTTCTTT. Translation: CASSRGTNTEAFF.

V is TRBV5-6 and J is TRBJ2-7, with TRBD1 matching over 10 bases. Germline CDR1 and CDR2: SGHDT and YYEEEE. With V trimmed by 5 bases and J by 6 bases, 20 bases remained unmatched. The CDR3 loop spans 18 amino acids. This chain's CDR3 is CASSYGQGGSPLSSEQYF. CDR3 DNA sequence: TGTGCCAGCAGTTATGGACAGGGGGGTTCCCCTCTGTCGAGCGAGCAGTACTTC. Based on the CDR3 plus reference TRBV5-6 and TRBJ2-7, the full variable domain is DAGVTQSPTHLIKTRGQQVTLRCSPKSGHDTVSWYQQALGQGPQFIFQYYEEEERQRGNFPDRFSGHQFPNYSSELNVNALLLGDSALYLCASSYGQGGSPLSSEQYFGPGTRLTVT.

The CDR3 DNA follows: TGTGCCAGCAGCTCTAGCTCTAATCAGCCCCAGCATTTT. It yields the protein CASSSSSNQPQHF. The rearrangement uses TRBV11-2 and TRBJ1-5; D remains ambiguous. V gave up 4 bases and J gave up 4 bases, with 8 bases separating them. From germline, CDR1 is SGHAT and CDR2 FQNNGV. This CDR3 is built from 13 residues.

This clone was recorded a few times. Other nucleotide sequences from this sample produce the same CDR3. The V gene is TRBV18, the J gene TRBJ2-7; tentatively, D is TRBD1 (6 bases). The ends were cut back, 2 bases at V and 2 bases at J, with 7 bases in the middle. The length of the CDR3 is 13 residues. Germline CDR1 KGHSH, CDR2 LQKENI. As DNA, the CDR3 is TGTGCCAGCTCACCAGGACAGACCTACGAGCAGTACTTC. This codes for CASSPGQTYEQYF.